Listed below are T cell receptor beta chains from one sample, sequenced in a study of T cell responses to AZD1222 COVID-19 vaccine. Clones were sequenced by immunoSEQ multiplex PCR, and TCRdb holds only the in-frame ones, with some missing. The data hold approximately 110,000 clones, with 70% to 90% observed a single time. The specimen was peripheral blood, collected on day 0 of AZD1222 vaccination. These receptor sequences come from an adult in good health. Each CDR3 is given with its conserved first and last residue. The D gene is left open where the match is weak. Clone size is shown for a subset of rows, as once, few, many or a class of expanded clone.

d_gene: NA; j_gene: TRBJ2-2; v_gene: TRBV5-4; abundance: NA; CDR3nt: TGTGCCAGCAGCTCGGTATACACCGGGGAGCTGTTTTTT; CDR3aa: CASSSVYTGELFF
d_gene: NA; j_gene: TRBJ2-7; v_gene: TRBV13; abundance: NA; CDR3nt: TGTGCCAGCAGCCGGCTTGGCAGGGGCGCTTTTGGGGGTTACGAGCAGTACTTC; CDR3aa: CASSRLGRGAFGGYEQYF
d_gene: TRBD2; j_gene: TRBJ2-1; v_gene: TRBV9; abundance: NA; CDR3nt: TGTGCCAGCACCGCAGCAGCTAGCGGGCACTACAATGAGCAGTTCTTC; CDR3aa: CASTAAASGHYNEQFF
d_gene: TRBD2; j_gene: TRBJ2-1; v_gene: TRBV3-1/TRBV3-2; abundance: NA; CDR3nt: TGTGCCAGCAGCCGCTCGGGCGGGGGAGATGAGCAGTTCTTC; CDR3aa: CASSRSGGGDEQFF
d_gene: NA; j_gene: TRBJ2-3; v_gene: TRBV7-8; abundance: NA; CDR3nt: TGTGCCAGCAGCTTAAGTGGGAGTAGCACAGATACGCAGTATTTT; CDR3aa: CASSLSGSSTDTQYF
d_gene: NA; j_gene: TRBJ1-5; v_gene: TRBV19; abundance: NA; CDR3nt: TGTGCCAGTAGTATGGGCCATACGGGGCCCCAGCATTTT; CDR3aa: CASSMGHTGPQHF
d_gene: NA; j_gene: TRBJ1-1; v_gene: TRBV6-5; abundance: NA; CDR3nt: TGTGCCAGCAGAAGCCATGGGAACACTGAAGCTTTCTTT; CDR3aa: CASRSHGNTEAFF
d_gene: NA; j_gene: TRBJ2-7; v_gene: TRBV5-6; abundance: NA; CDR3nt: TGTGCCAGCAGCTTGGACAGTTACTACGAGCAGTACTTC; CDR3aa: CASSLDSYYEQYF
d_gene: NA; j_gene: TRBJ1-4; v_gene: TRBV6-2/TRBV6-3; abundance: once; CDR3nt: TGTGCCAGCAGCAAAAGGTTTGGGGCTAATGAAAAACTGTTTTTT; CDR3aa: CASSKRFGANEKLFF
d_gene: NA; j_gene: TRBJ2-5; v_gene: TRBV5-1; abundance: NA; CDR3nt: TGCGCCAGCAGCTTGGTGGCGGGGACGAAAGAGACCCAGTACTTC; CDR3aa: CASSLVAGTKETQYF
d_gene: NA; j_gene: TRBJ2-7; v_gene: TRBV15; abundance: NA; CDR3nt: TGTGCCACCAGCAGAGATCCTGCCAGCTCCTACGAGCAGTACTTC; CDR3aa: CATSRDPASSYEQYF
d_gene: NA; j_gene: TRBJ1-6; v_gene: TRBV7-8; abundance: NA; CDR3nt: TGTGCCAGCAGCCCTAACGGACAGAACTATAATTCACCCCTCCACTTT; CDR3aa: CASSPNGQNYNSPLHF
d_gene: TRBD2; j_gene: TRBJ2-7; v_gene: TRBV7-6; abundance: NA; CDR3nt: TGTGCCAGCAGCATCGCACGAGGACTAGCGGGGGATGAGCAGTACTTC; CDR3aa: CASSIARGLAGDEQYF
d_gene: NA; j_gene: TRBJ2-2; v_gene: TRBV6-5; abundance: NA; CDR3nt: TGTGCCAGCAGTCAGGATAACACCGGGGAGCTGTTTTTT; CDR3aa: CASSQDNTGELFF
d_gene: NA; j_gene: TRBJ2-7; v_gene: TRBV5-1; abundance: once; CDR3nt: TGCGCCAGCAGCGGGGGACGCCGGGCATCCTACGAGCAGTACTTC; CDR3aa: CASSGGRRASYEQYF
d_gene: NA; j_gene: TRBJ1-5; v_gene: TRBV5-5; abundance: NA; CDR3nt: TGTGCCAGCAGCTTGGGAGGGATTAGCAATCAGCCCCAGCATTTT; CDR3aa: CASSLGGISNQPQHF
d_gene: NA; j_gene: TRBJ2-1; v_gene: TRBV5-1; abundance: few; CDR3nt: TGCGCCAGCAGCTTGGGGGGGTCCTACAATGAGCAGTTCTTC; CDR3aa: CASSLGGSYNEQFF
d_gene: NA; j_gene: TRBJ1-2; v_gene: TRBV5-4; abundance: NA; CDR3nt: TGTGCCAGCAGCTTGGTCGGGACCTCTAACTATGGCTACACCTTC; CDR3aa: CASSLVGTSNYGYTF
d_gene: NA; j_gene: TRBJ2-6; v_gene: TRBV4-2; abundance: NA; CDR3nt: TGTGCCAGCAGCCAAGATCCTACCGCTGGGGCCAACGTCCTGACTTTC; CDR3aa: CASSQDPTAGANVLTF
d_gene: TRBD2; j_gene: TRBJ2-1; v_gene: TRBV6-5; abundance: NA; CDR3nt: TGTGCCAGCAGAATCGCGGGGGGGCAAAACAATGAGCAGTTCTTC; CDR3aa: CASRIAGGQNNEQFF
d_gene: NA; j_gene: TRBJ2-5; v_gene: TRBV27; abundance: NA; CDR3nt: TGTGCCAGCAGTTTTGGGAATCAAGAGACCCAGTACTTC; CDR3aa: CASSFGNQETQYF
d_gene: NA; j_gene: TRBJ1-1; v_gene: TRBV11-3; abundance: once; CDR3nt: TGTGCCAGCAGCCCCTCCGCTCCAAGCAAAGAAGCTTTCTTT; CDR3aa: CASSPSAPSKEAFF
d_gene: TRBD1; j_gene: TRBJ2-7; v_gene: TRBV14; abundance: NA; CDR3nt: TGTGCCAGCAGCCGTGCCGGGACAGGCTCCTACGAGCAGTACTTC; CDR3aa: CASSRAGTGSYEQYF
d_gene: NA; j_gene: TRBJ1-4; v_gene: TRBV27; abundance: once; CDR3nt: TGTGCCAGCAGTTTAACTGCAACTAATGAAAAACTGTTTTTT; CDR3aa: CASSLTATNEKLFF
d_gene: TRBD1; j_gene: TRBJ1-6; v_gene: TRBV28; abundance: NA; CDR3nt: TGTGCCAGCAGTGAGGGACAGTCGAATTCACCCCTCCACTTT; CDR3aa: CASSEGQSNSPLHF
d_gene: NA; j_gene: TRBJ2-2; v_gene: TRBV7-2; abundance: NA; CDR3nt: TGTGCCAGCAGCTTAGTTGGGTTTCACAGAAAGAACACCGGGGAGCTGTTTTTT; CDR3aa: CASSLVGFHRKNTGELFF
d_gene: NA; j_gene: TRBJ1-3; v_gene: TRBV28; abundance: NA; CDR3nt: TGTGCCAGTAAACCCCCTGGCTGGAACACCATATATTTT; CDR3aa: CASKPPGWNTIYF
d_gene: NA; j_gene: TRBJ2-5; v_gene: TRBV6-5; abundance: NA; CDR3nt: TGTGCCAGCAGGGATTTGGGGCGGACCCAGTACTTC; CDR3aa: CASRDLGRTQYF
d_gene: NA; j_gene: TRBJ2-2; v_gene: TRBV6-2/TRBV6-3; abundance: once; CDR3nt: TGTGCCAGCAGCCGGTACGGCCCCACCGGGGAGCTGTTTTTT; CDR3aa: CASSRYGPTGELFF
d_gene: NA; j_gene: TRBJ1-5; v_gene: TRBV6-5; abundance: NA; CDR3nt: TGTGCCAGCAGTTTAGACTACAGTGATCAGCCCCAGCATTTT; CDR3aa: CASSLDYSDQPQHF
d_gene: TRBD1; j_gene: TRBJ1-1; v_gene: TRBV19; abundance: NA; CDR3nt: TGTGCCAGTAGTATCACCGGGACAGGGGGCGGCGAAGCTTTCTTT; CDR3aa: CASSITGTGGGEAFF
d_gene: NA; j_gene: TRBJ1-5; v_gene: TRBV27; abundance: NA; CDR3nt: TGTGCCAGCAGGAGGGACGTCCATCAGCCCCAGCATTTT; CDR3aa: CASRRDVHQPQHF
d_gene: TRBD1; j_gene: TRBJ1-5; v_gene: TRBV18; abundance: once; CDR3nt: TGTGCCAGCTCCCAGGGACAGGAAAAGCAGCCCCAGCATTTT; CDR3aa: CASSQGQEKQPQHF
d_gene: TRBD1; j_gene: TRBJ2-3; v_gene: TRBV6-5; abundance: NA; CDR3nt: TGTGCCACCAAGGGGGCGGATACGCAGTATTTT; CDR3aa: CATKGADTQYF
d_gene: NA; j_gene: TRBJ2-5; v_gene: TRBV9; abundance: few; CDR3nt: TGTGCCAGCAGCGTCTGGGCTCGGAGAGGAGAGACCCAGTACTTC; CDR3aa: CASSVWARRGETQYF
d_gene: NA; j_gene: TRBJ1-1; v_gene: TRBV10-3; abundance: NA; CDR3nt: TGTGCCATCAGACACTCGAACACTGAAGCTTTCTTT; CDR3aa: CAIRHSNTEAFF
d_gene: NA; j_gene: TRBJ1-1; v_gene: TRBV6-6; abundance: NA; CDR3nt: TGTGCCAGCAGCTCAGGGATTACGACTGAAGCTTTCTTT; CDR3aa: CASSSGITTEAFF
d_gene: TRBD1; j_gene: TRBJ2-7; v_gene: TRBV5-1; abundance: NA; CDR3nt: TGCGCCAGCAGCCTGTTAAGGGGGCGGTCGGAAGAGCAGTACTTC; CDR3aa: CASSLLRGRSEEQYF
d_gene: TRBD2; j_gene: TRBJ2-7; v_gene: TRBV7-2; abundance: NA; CDR3nt: TGTGCCAGCAGCTTAGTCCCTAGCGGGGGCCAGGGTAAAGGCGAGCAGTACTTC; CDR3aa: CASSLVPSGGQGKGEQYF
d_gene: NA; j_gene: TRBJ1-3; v_gene: TRBV5-4; abundance: NA; CDR3nt: TGTGCCAGCAGCTTGGGTGGGGGCTCTGGAAACACCATATATTTT; CDR3aa: CASSLGGGSGNTIYF
d_gene: NA; j_gene: TRBJ1-4; v_gene: TRBV9; abundance: NA; CDR3nt: TGTGCCAGCAGCGTAGGTTTAGGGGTTAATGAAAAACTGTTTTTT; CDR3aa: CASSVGLGVNEKLFF